This T cell receptor (beta chain) derives from a study of patients and donors after allogeneic stem cell transplantation. Trimming shortened V by 0 bases and J by 0 bases, and 5 bases separated the two germline ends. There are 14 residues in the CDR3. Germline CDR1 and CDR2: MDHEN and SYDVKM. One entry per CDR3 protein results from TCRdb running MiXCR on the RT-PCR reads. The sample records approximately 220,000 distinct CDR3 sequences, about 37% being singletons. The sequence derives from a human donor who was either an allogeneic HSCT recipient or a stem cell or donor lymphocyte infusion donor (not recorded which). It is not recorded whose cells these are; they may come from a transplant donor. Sequenced: blood, either unsorted or a sorted T cell fraction (not recorded which). The V and J genes are TRBV28 and TRBJ1-1, with a possible D match to TRBD1 (5 bases). The CDR3 DNA sequence: TGTGCCAGCAGTTTATGGGACATGAACACTGAAGCTTTCTTT. Protein: CASSLWDMNTEAFF.